The 17 T cell receptor beta chains given below trace back to one sample, sequenced in a study of T cells in Graves' hyperthyroidism and ophthalmopathy. Researchers took RNA transcripts and amplified the TCR beta CDR3 regions from them. First-round RT-PCR of the TCR CDR3 relied on the HTBI primer set. TCRdb independently ran MiXCR on the multiplex PCR reads; one entry per CDR3 protein. The table lists about 260,000 distinct CDR3 sequences, 15% to 20% of them singletons. Input material: blood. These receptor sequences come from a woman under 30 with Graves' ophthalmopathy.

There are many counts of this clonotype. V is TRBV5-1 and J is TRBJ2-3; perhaps TRBD2 as D (6 bases). From germline, CDR1 is SGHRS and CDR2 YFSETQ. The V end was cut by 0 bases, the J end by 1 base, with 9 bases between. This CDR3 spans 15 amino acids. The CDR3 sequence: CASSLGLARTDTQYF. CDR3 nucleotides: TGCGCCAGCAGCTTGGGGCTAGCGCGCACAGATACGCAGTATTTT.

This clonotype has a count of ten or more. The chain has TRBV9 and TRBJ2-3, with TRBD2 matching over 9 bases. Germline-derived CDR1 and CDR2 are SGDLS and YYNGEE. V trimming: 6 bases; J trimming: 6 bases; junction bases outside the gene matches: 8. The CDR3 is made up of 14 amino acids. CDR3 nucleotides: TGTGCCAGCACTCCAGCGGGAGGTGTTGATACGCAGTATTTT. It codes for CASTPAGGVDTQYF.

In its sample, this clonotype was seen many times. V usage is TRBV19 and J usage is TRBJ2-7; no reliable D call. The CDR3 extends over 13 amino acids. CDR1 and CDR2 from the germline V gene are LNHDA and SQIVND (reference sequence). Trimming removed 7 bases from V and 2 bases from J, with 12 bases in between. The CDR3 reads CASTMGSPYEQYF. The CDR3 DNA follows: TGTGCCAGTACTATGGGCAGTCCCTACGAGCAGTACTTC.

This clonotype was picked up many times. The chain uses TRBV28 and TRBJ2-1; 7 bases map to TRBD2. Germline lookup yields CDR1 MDHEN and CDR2 SYDVKM. The CDR3 is made up of 18 amino acids. The V gene end was trimmed by 6 bases and the J gene end by 4 bases; junction bases not matched to a gene: 18. CDR3 in DNA: TGTGCCAGCAGCTTCCCAGATTCCCGACTAGCTGGGTACAATGAGCAGTTCTTC. It translates to CASSFPDSRLAGYNEQFF.

With regard to this clonotype: Possible read error: a much larger clone is one base away. The chain links TRBV7-6 to TRBJ2-1, with D tentatively TRBD1 or TRBD2 (5 bases each). The J call is doubtful: the DNA matches TRBJ2-7 better. Germline V gene sequence: CDR1 SGHVS, CDR2 FNYEAQ. This CDR3 is built from 15 residues. CDR3 sequence reads: CASSSLWGPSNEQYF. CDR3 DNA sequence: TGTGCCAGCAGCTCCCTTTGGGGACCTTCCAATGAGCAGTACTTC.

In its sample, this clonotype was seen a few times. This sequence joins TRBV5-1 and TRBJ2-3, with 11 bases matching TRBD1. The CDR3 runs 15 residues. The J segment lost 2 bases and the V segment lost 3 bases, leaving 2 bases of the junction unmatched. Germline V gene lookup returns CDR1 SGHRS and CDR2 YFSETQ. DNA for the CDR3: TGCGCCAGCAGCTCAGGACAGGGGGCCACAGATACGCAGTATTTT. It specifies CASSSGQGATDTQYF.

This clonotype has ten or more counts. The rearrangement links TRBV6-2 or TRBV6-3 to TRBJ2-3; 10 positions match TRBD2. Germline CDR1 MNHEY, CDR2 SVGEGT. The V gene end was trimmed by 9 bases and the J gene end by 6 bases; junction bases not matched to a gene: 9. The CDR3 covers 14 residues. The CDR3 protein is CASLQASGSDTQYF. CDR3 in DNA: TGTGCCAGTCTACAGGCTAGCGGGAGTGATACGCAGTATTTT.

This clonotype was counted at least ten times. The chain is built from TRBV20-1 and TRBJ1-5; D is unclear. The V gene lost 0 bases and the J gene lost 9 bases, with 9 bases spanning the gap. This CDR3 region has 12 residues. In germline, CDR1 is DFQATT, CDR2 SNEGSKA (reference sequence). CDR3 amino acids: CSARETSGPQHF. Written as DNA, the CDR3 is TGCAGTGCTAGAGAGACTTCAGGGCCCCAGCATTTT.

At least ten counts were recorded for this clonotype. The chain employs TRBV3-1 and TRBJ2-1, with unresolved D. Germline-derived CDR1 and CDR2 are LGHDT and YNNKEL (reference sequence). V lost 5 bases to trimming and J lost 4 bases, with 6 bases between them. CDR3 length: 12 residues. This chain's CDR3 is CASSGEYNEQFF. For the CDR3, the DNA is TGTGCCAGCAGCGGAGAATACAATGAGCAGTTCTTC.

This clonotype was seen repeatedly, ten times or more. This chain connects TRBV6-2 or TRBV6-3 to TRBJ2-3; 11 bases are a match to TRBD2. The CDR3 consists of 21 residues. Trimming at V came to 6 bases and at J to 0 bases, leaving 20 bases not matched to a gene. The V gene's germline CDR1 is MNHEY and CDR2 SVGEGT. The CDR3 protein is CASRSLIPSLAGGPSTDTQYF. For the CDR3, the DNA is TGTGCCAGCAGATCCCTCATCCCTTCTCTAGCGGGAGGTCCTAGCACAGATACGCAGTATTTT.

This clonotype was counted ten times or more. The CDR3 here is CATSLPSGSGANEQFF. The CDR3 DNA sequence: TGTGCCACCAGTCTTCCTAGCGGGAGTGGGGCCAATGAGCAGTTCTTC. V usage is TRBV24-1 and J usage is TRBJ2-1; the match to TRBD2 covers 10 bases. Trimming cost V 6 bases and J 6 bases; bases outside gene matches: 10. Germline values: CDR1 KGHDR, CDR2 SFDVKD. This CDR3 region has 16 residues.

This clonotype was detected only a few times. At one end the junction does not follow the germline gene, possibly because of a read error. The V gene is TRBV5-1, the J gene TRBJ2-2; D uncertain. CDR1 is SGHRS and CDR2 is YFSETQ in the germline V gene. CDR3 length: 14 residues. CDR3 nucleotides: TGCACCAGCAGCTCGACCACGAACACCGGGGAGCTGTTTTTT. Its translation: CTSSSTTNTGELFF.

This clonotype was picked up many times. The V call is TRBV5-1, the J call TRBJ1-1; D remains ambiguous. V dropped 0 bases and J dropped 1 base, with 10 bases sitting between them. Germline V gives CDR1 SGHRS, CDR2 YFSETQ. The CDR3 covers 15 residues. In DNA form, the CDR3 reads TGCGCCAGCAGCTTGGAATTGGGTCGGAACACTGAAGCTTTCTTT. This encodes CASSLELGRNTEAFF.

Ten or more counts support this clonotype. V and J are TRBV3-1 and TRBJ2-3, with D unclear. The CDR3 spans 13 residues. The V gene's germline CDR1 is LGHDT and CDR2 YNNKEL (reference sequence). The V and J ends lost 2 bases and 1 base respectively, with 4 bases between them. CDR3 DNA sequence: TGTGCCAGCAGCCAACGCGGCACAGATACGCAGTATTTT. It encodes CASSQRGTDTQYF.

This clonotype appeared many times. The chain recombines TRBV7-8 with TRBJ2-1; 9 nucleotides match TRBD1. Trimming at V came to 4 bases and at J to 4 bases, leaving 5 bases not matched to a gene. CDR1 and CDR2 (germline): SGHVS, FQNEAQ. The CDR3 runs to 15 residues. This CDR3 is CASSSQGAPYNEQFF. The DNA of the CDR3 is TGTGCCAGCAGCTCACAGGGGGCCCCTTACAATGAGCAGTTCTTC.

This clonotype was found many times. The V call is TRBV24-1, the J call TRBJ2-1; TRBD1 agrees at 7 bases. The CDR3 length is 16 residues. Trimming at V came to 3 bases and at J to 2 bases, leaving 6 bases not matched to a gene. The germline V gene encodes CDR1 KGHDR and CDR2 SFDVKD. CDR3 residues: CATSDATGLTYNEQFF. The CDR3 DNA is TGTGCCACCAGTGATGCGACAGGGCTAACCTACAATGAGCAGTTCTTC.

This clonotype occurred many times. The rearrangement uses TRBV7-2 and TRBJ1-5; D uncertain. Trimming removed 7 bases at V and 2 bases at J, with 15 bases between. Germline CDR1 and CDR2: SGHTA and FQGNSA. This CDR3 contains 15 residues. The CDR3 here is CASTKNSGGNQPQHF. Written as DNA, the CDR3 is TGTGCCAGCACCAAAAACTCGGGAGGCAATCAGCCCCAGCATTTT.